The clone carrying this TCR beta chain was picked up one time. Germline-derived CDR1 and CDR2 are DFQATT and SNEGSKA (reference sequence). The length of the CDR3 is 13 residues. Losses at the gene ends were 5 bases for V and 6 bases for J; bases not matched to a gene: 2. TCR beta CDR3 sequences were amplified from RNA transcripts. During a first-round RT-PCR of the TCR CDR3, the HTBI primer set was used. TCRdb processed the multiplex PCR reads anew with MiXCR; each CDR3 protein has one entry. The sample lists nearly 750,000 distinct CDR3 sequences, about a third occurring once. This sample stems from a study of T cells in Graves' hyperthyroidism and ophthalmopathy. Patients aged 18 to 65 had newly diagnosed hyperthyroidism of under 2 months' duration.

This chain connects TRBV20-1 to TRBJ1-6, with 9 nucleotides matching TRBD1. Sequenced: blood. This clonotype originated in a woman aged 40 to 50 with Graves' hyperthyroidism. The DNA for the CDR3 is TGCAGTGCTGGGGGACAGGGTAATTCACCCCTCCACTTT. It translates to CSAGGQGNSPLHF.